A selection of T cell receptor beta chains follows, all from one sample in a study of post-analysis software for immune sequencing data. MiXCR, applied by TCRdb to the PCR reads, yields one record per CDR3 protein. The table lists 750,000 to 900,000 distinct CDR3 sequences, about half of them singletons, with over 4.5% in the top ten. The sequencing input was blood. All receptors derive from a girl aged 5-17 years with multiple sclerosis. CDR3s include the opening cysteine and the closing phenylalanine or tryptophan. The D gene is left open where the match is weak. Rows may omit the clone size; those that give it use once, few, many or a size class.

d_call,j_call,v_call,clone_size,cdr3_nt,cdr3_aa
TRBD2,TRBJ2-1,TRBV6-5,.,TGTGCCAGCAGCTCCGTAACTAGCGGGGACTACAATGAGCAGTTCTTC,CASSSVTSGDYNEQFF
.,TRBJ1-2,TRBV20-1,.,TGCAGTGCAATCGGACAGCACTATGGCTACACCTTC,CSAIGQHYGYTF
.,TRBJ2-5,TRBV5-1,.,TGCGCCAGCAGTTTTAGCAGCGAAGAGACCCAGTACTTC,CASSFSSEETQYF
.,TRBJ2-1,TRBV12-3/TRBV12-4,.,TGTGCCAGCAGTCCTGTCGCGGGGCTTCACAATGAGCAGTTCTTC,CASSPVAGLHNEQFF
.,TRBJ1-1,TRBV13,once,TGTGCCAGCAGCTTCCAGGGGAGCCAAGCTTTCTTT,CASSFQGSQAFF
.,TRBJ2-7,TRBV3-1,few,TGTGCCAGCAGCCACCCGTCCGCAGGTGTCTACGAGCAGTACTTC,CASSHPSAGVYEQYF
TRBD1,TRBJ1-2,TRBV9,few,TGTGCCAGCAGCGTAGGCAGGGGGGTAGCGGGCTACACCTTC,CASSVGRGVAGYTF
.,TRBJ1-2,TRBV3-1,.,TGTGCCAACAGCCAAGGTTCGGTGAGGGTCGGCTACACCTTC,CANSQGSVRVGYTF
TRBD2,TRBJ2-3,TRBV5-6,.,TGTGCCAGCAGCTTGGGCTCTAGCGGTCACACAGATACGCAGTATTTT,CASSLGSSGHTDTQYF
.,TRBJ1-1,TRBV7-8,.,TGTGCCAGCAGCTTAGAGTCCGGCGGTGAAGCTTTCTTT,CASSLESGGEAFF
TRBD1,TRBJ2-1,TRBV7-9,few,TGTGCCAGCAGCTCCCCTGTAGCGACAGGGCATGAGCAGTTCTTC,CASSSPVATGHEQFF
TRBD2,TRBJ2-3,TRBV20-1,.,TGCAGTGCTAGAGATCCGAAAAGAACGGCGGGAGAGGGGGATACGCAGTATTTT,CSARDPKRTAGEGDTQYF
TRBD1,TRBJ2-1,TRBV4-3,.,TGCGCCAGCAGCCAAGATGAGGGGGCGCGCCACAATGAGCAGTTCTTC,CASSQDEGARHNEQFF
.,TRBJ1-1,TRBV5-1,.,TGCGCCAGCAGCCCGGGTCAAACTGAAGCTTTCTTT,CASSPGQTEAFF
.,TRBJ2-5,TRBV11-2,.,TGTGCCAGCAGCGTCGGGGACTCTCCGAGGACCCAGTACTTC,CASSVGDSPRTQYF
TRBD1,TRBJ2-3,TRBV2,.,TGTGCCAGCAGGATATCGATGGGGACAGGGCCCCTCACAGATACGCAGTATTTT,CASRISMGTGPLTDTQYF
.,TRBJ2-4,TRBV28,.,TGTGCCAGCAGCTTGGGAGCCTATCAGGGTGGCATTCAGTACTTC,CASSLGAYQGGIQYF
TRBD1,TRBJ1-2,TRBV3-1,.,TGTGCCAGCAGCCAAGTTATGGACAGGGACTATGGCTACACCTTC,CASSQVMDRDYGYTF
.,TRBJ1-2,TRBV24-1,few,TGTGCCACCAGTGATTTGAACCGTAGTGGCTACACCTTC,CATSDLNRSGYTF
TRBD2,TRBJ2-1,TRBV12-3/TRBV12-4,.,TGTGCCAGCAGTTTAATAATCGGGGGGGCTGAGCAGTTCTTC,CASSLIIGGAEQFF
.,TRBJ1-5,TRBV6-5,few,TGTGCCAGCAGACCTTTACGAGGCAATCAGCCCCAGCATTTT,CASRPLRGNQPQHF
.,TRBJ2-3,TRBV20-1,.,TGCAGTGCAATCGGTAGCACAGATACGCAGTATTTT,CSAIGSTDTQYF
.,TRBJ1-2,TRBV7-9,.,TGTGCCAGCAGCTTAGAACAGTACTATGGCTACACCTTC,CASSLEQYYGYTF
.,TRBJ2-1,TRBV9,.,TGTACCAGCAGCGTCGTCGGCGGATACAATGAGCAGTTCTTC,CTSSVVGGYNEQFF